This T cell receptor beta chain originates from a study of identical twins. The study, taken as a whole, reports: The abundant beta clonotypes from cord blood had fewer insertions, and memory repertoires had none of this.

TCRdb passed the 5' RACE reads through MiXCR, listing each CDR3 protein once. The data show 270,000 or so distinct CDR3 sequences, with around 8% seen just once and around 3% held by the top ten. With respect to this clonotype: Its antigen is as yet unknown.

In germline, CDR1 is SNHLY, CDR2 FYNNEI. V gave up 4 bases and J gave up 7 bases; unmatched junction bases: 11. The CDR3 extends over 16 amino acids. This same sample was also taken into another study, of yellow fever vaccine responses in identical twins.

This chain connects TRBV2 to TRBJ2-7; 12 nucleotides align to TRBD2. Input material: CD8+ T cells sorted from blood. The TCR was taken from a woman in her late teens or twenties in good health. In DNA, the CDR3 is TGTGCCAGCAGTGCCCTAGCGGGAGGGATAGGGTGGGAGCAGTACTTC. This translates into CASSALAGGIGWEQYF.